Each of the 17 T cell receptor beta chains below was sequenced from the same sample in a study of cytomegalovirus exposure and HLA in healthy donors. 13 Jbeta primers and 60 Vbeta primers were used for the PCR. Profiled with immunoSEQ multiplex PCR; TCRdb holds only in-frame clones, not every one. Of 120,000 to 150,000 clones listed, over 75% are singletons. Sample: PBMCs. Receptors originate from a female donor in good health and CMV-seronegative.

V gene TRBV5-6 combines with J gene TRBJ2-5, with D hard to call. Germline V gene sequence: CDR1 SGHDT, CDR2 YYEEEE. CDR3 length: 12 residues. Trimming cost V 4 bases and J 3 bases, with 7 bases left between them. The DNA of the CDR3 is TGTGCCAGCAGCCTTCTCGAAGAGACCCAGTACTTC. Protein: CASSLLEETQYF.

This clone showed up just a few times. Here the CDR3 DNA reads TGTGCCAGCTCACCTCTGGCTTCGGACAACGAGCAGTACTTC. Protein: CASSPLASDNEQYF. This chain uses TRBV18 with TRBJ2-7; weak D call: TRBD1 (5 bases). Germline V gene lookup returns CDR1 KGHSH and CDR2 LQKENI. V lost 3 bases and J lost 5, with 14 bases in between. The CDR3 is 14 residues long. The variable domain in full, with the rest retrieved from reference TRBV18 and TRBJ2-7, is NAGVMQNPRHLVRRRGQEARLRCSPMKGHSHVYWYRQLPEEGLKFMVYLQKENIIDESGMPKERFSAEFPKEGPSILRIQQVVRGDSAAYFCASSPLASDNEQYFGPGTRLTVT.

This chain uses TRBV7-9 with TRBJ2-5; D gene ambiguous. This CDR3 is 15 amino acids long. Trimming stripped 5 bases from V and 1 base from J, with 14 bases between. Per germline, CDR1 SEHNR and CDR2 FQNEAQ (reference sequence). CDR3 amino acids: CASSPTDAGQETQYF. CDR3 nucleotides: TGTGCCAGCAGCCCTACAGACGCAGGCCAAGAGACCCAGTACTTC.

The chain carries TRBV6-5 and TRBJ2-1, with D uncertain. The CDR3 is 15 residues long. V was cut by 0 bases and J by 6 bases, with 12 bases left in between. CDR1 is MNHEY and CDR2 is SVGAGI in the germline V gene. CDR3 in amino acids: CASSYSIKAPNEQFF. The DNA of the CDR3 is TGTGCCAGCAGTTACTCGATCAAAGCGCCCAATGAGCAGTTCTTC.

The rearrangement links TRBV21-1 to TRBJ2-1; TRBD1, as called in the table, went unchecked against the DNA. TRBV21-1 constitutes a pseudogene. This CDR3 is built from 14 residues. Written as DNA, the CDR3 is TGTGCCAGCACCGGCCCAGGGATTCACAATGAGCAGTTCTTC. It encodes CASTGPGIHNEQFF.

The V call is TRBV2, the J call TRBJ1-5, with D unresolved. Germline-derived CDR1 and CDR2 are SNHLY and FYNNEI. This CDR3 is 13 amino acids long. The V and J ends lost 3 bases and 4 bases respectively, with 7 bases between them. In DNA, the CDR3 is TGTGCCAGCAGTGACGAGAGGAATCAGCCCCAGCATTTT. It translates to CASSDERNQPQHF.

The V call is TRBV6-1, the J call TRBJ1-5, with a possible D match to TRBD1 (5 bases). V lost 4 bases and J 2 bases, leaving 12 bases between the germline ends. In germline, CDR1 is MNHNS, CDR2 SASEGT. The CDR3 extends over 15 amino acids. CDR3 residues: CASSGREKGNQPQHF. As DNA, the CDR3 is TGTGCCAGCAGTGGCAGGGAAAAAGGCAATCAGCCCCAGCATTTT.

The chain is built from TRBV28 and TRBJ2-1, with 8 bases that match TRBD2. V shed 1 base, J shed 9 bases, and the junction held 8 bases outside the gene matches. This CDR3 spans 15 amino acids. Germline CDR1 and CDR2: MDHEN and SYDVKM. CDR3 sequence reads: CASSLFRTSKGEQFF. In DNA form, the CDR3 reads TGTGCCAGCAGTTTATTCCGGACTAGCAAAGGTGAGCAGTTCTTC.

V and J are TRBV6-5 and TRBJ1-1; tentatively, D is TRBD1 (5 bases). In germline, CDR1 is MNHEY, CDR2 SVGAGI. The CDR3 spans 15 residues. Between the trimmed V and J ends, which lost 4 bases and 5 bases, there was a span of 17 bases. CDR3 loop: CASSSLGGWDTEAFF. The CDR3 coding sequence is TGTGCCAGCAGTTCCCTCGGGGGATGGGATACTGAAGCTTTCTTT.

The rearrangement links TRBV6-1 to TRBJ2-1; 10 bases line up with TRBD1. This CDR3 is built from 15 residues. Germline CDR1 is MNHNS and CDR2 is SASEGT. Unmatched junction bases numbered 7, after V lost 8 bases and J lost 3 bases. The CDR3 DNA sequence: TGTGCCAGCGTTAACCGGGACAGGGGCTACAATGAGCAGTTCTTC. Its protein product is CASVNRDRGYNEQFF.

The chain couples TRBV6-5 to TRBJ1-2, with 7 nucleotides matching TRBD1. Per the germline V gene, CDR1 is MNHEY and CDR2 is SVGAGI. The CDR3 runs 13 residues. After removal of 6 bases from V and 6 bases from J, the junction contained 7 bases not matched to a gene. The CDR3 DNA reads as TGTGCCAGCAGACAACAGGGGCTGGATGGCTACACCTTC. Translated, it gives CASRQQGLDGYTF.

V and J are TRBV7-9 and TRBJ2-1; TRBD2 matches at 7 bases. Germline values: CDR1 SEHNR, CDR2 FQNEAQ (reference sequence). The length of the CDR3 is 12 residues. After removal of 1 base from V and 14 bases from J, the junction contained 5 bases not matched to a gene. CDR3 in DNA: TGTGCCAGCAGCTTAGGAGCGGGGAAGGAGTTCTTC. This sequence encodes CASSLGAGKEFF.

The chain joins TRBV5-1 to TRBJ2-1, with 8 nucleotides matching TRBD2. With V trimmed by 7 bases and J by 1 base, 7 bases remained unmatched. CDR1 and CDR2 (germline): SGHRS, YFSETQ. This CDR3 is built from 15 residues. The chain's CDR3 is CASALSGSSYNEQFF. The CDR3 nucleotides read TGCGCCAGCGCTCTCAGCGGGAGTTCCTACAATGAGCAGTTCTTC.

The chain uses TRBV2 and TRBJ1-5, with D maybe TRBD1 (6 bases). CDR3 size: 16 residues. Trimming shortened V by 3 bases and J by 3 bases, and 15 bases separated the two germline ends. From germline, CDR1 is SNHLY and CDR2 FYNNEI. The CDR3 is CASSERSRGYNQPQHF. In nucleotides, the CDR3 is TGTGCCAGCAGTGAGAGAAGCAGGGGATACAATCAGCCCCAGCATTTT. Using reference TRBV2 and TRBJ1-5 for the parts outside the CDR3, the full variable domain is EPEVTQTPSHQVTQMGQEVILRCVPISNHLYFYWYRQILGQKVEFLVSFYNNEISEKSEIFDDQFSVERPDGSNFTLKIRSTKLEDSAMYFCASSERSRGYNQPQHFGDGTRLSIL.

The genes are TRBV19 and TRBJ2-1, with 8 bases lining up with TRBD1. V dropped 5 bases and J dropped 2; count of bases not matched to a gene: 5. This CDR3 region has 15 residues. The germline V gene encodes CDR1 LNHDA and CDR2 SQIVND (reference sequence). The CDR3 protein is CASSFTGGTYNEQFF. The CDR3 coding sequence is TGTGCCAGTAGTTTCACAGGGGGTACCTACAATGAGCAGTTCTTC.

This chain connects TRBV25-1 to TRBJ2-7; D possibly corresponds to TRBD2 (5 bases). The germline V gene encodes CDR1 MGHDK and CDR2 SYGVNS. Trimming cost V 4 bases and J 0 bases, with 16 bases left between them. The length of the CDR3 is 16 residues. CDR3 nucleotides: TGTGCCAGCAGTGCCCTAAGAGGACTGAGCTCCTACGAGCAGTACTTC. This gives the protein CASSALRGLSSYEQYF.

Here the CDR3 DNA reads TGTGCCAGCAGCTTAGCGGAGCGGTACGAGCAGTACTTC. This encodes CASSLAERYEQYF. The chain couples TRBV7-9 to TRBJ2-7; weak D call: TRBD2 (5 bases). CDR1 SEHNR and CDR2 FQNEAQ come from the germline V gene (reference sequence). The CDR3 is made up of 13 amino acids. V lost 0 bases, J lost 4 bases, and 7 bases lay in between.